This T cell receptor (beta chain) was obtained from a study of PD-1 blockade in classical Hodgkin lymphoma. Findings and limits, study-wide: Why repertoires differed is undefined; disease activity or prior therapy possibly contributed. Compared with healthy donors, newly diagnosed patients reportedly showed lower baseline TCR diversity.

The CDR3 is 15 amino acids. Germline CDR1 reads ENHRY; CDR2 reads SYGVKD. Trimming cost V 6 bases and J 2 bases; bases outside gene matches: 4. Profiling relied on immunoSEQ multiplex PCR, and the TCRdb table lists in-frame clones only, not all of them. The sample holds about 30,000 clones, approximately 89% seen once. This clone was observed a few times. The antigen is undetermined. Time point defined: newly diagnosed, previously untreated cHL patient sample. The study compared against PBMCs from newly diagnosed, untreated classical Hodgkin lymphoma. The material sequenced was peripheral blood mononuclear cells (PBMCs). The chain recombines TRBV10-3 with TRBJ2-2, with 9 bases lining up with TRBD1. This sequence was found in a human donor with classical Hodgkin lymphoma. DNA of the CDR3: TGTGCCATCAGCTTGGGACAGGGAAACACCGGGGAGCTGTTTTTT. This codes for CAISLGQGNTGELFF.